This T cell receptor beta chain was sequenced for a study of T cell responses to AZD1222 COVID-19 vaccine. About this clone: Its cognate antigen is unknown.

The table came from immunoSEQ multiplex PCR; TCRdb's copy has only in-frame clones and leaves some out. The data show fewer than 150,000 clones, with around 92% seen just once and 13% to 15% held by the top ten. Whole-study results and caveats: Possibly, clonal diversity was underestimated; donors were largely white British and included more females.

The receptor comes from an adult in good health. The starting material was peripheral blood, obtained on day 0 of AZD1222 vaccination.

CDR3: CASSPYPTPNYGYTF. The DNA of the CDR3 is TGTGCCAGCTCACCGTATCCGACACCTAACTATGGCTACACCTTC. This sequence joins TRBV18 and TRBJ1-2; D not resolved. V was clipped by 3 bases and J by 0 bases, with 11 bases between them. This CDR3 comprises 15 residues. Germline CDR1 is KGHSH and CDR2 is LQKENI.